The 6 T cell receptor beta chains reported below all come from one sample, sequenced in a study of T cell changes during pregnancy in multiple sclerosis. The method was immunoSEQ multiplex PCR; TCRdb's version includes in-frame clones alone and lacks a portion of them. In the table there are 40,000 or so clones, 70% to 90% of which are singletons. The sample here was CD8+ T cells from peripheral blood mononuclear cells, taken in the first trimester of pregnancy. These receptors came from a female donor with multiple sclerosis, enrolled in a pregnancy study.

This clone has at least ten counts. The chain's CDR3 is CASSDSGTGYNEQFF. CDR3 in DNA: TGTGCCAGCAGTGACTCCGGGACAGGGTACAATGAGCAGTTCTTC. The chain joins TRBV6-4 to TRBJ2-1, with 9 bases that match TRBD1. CDR3 size: 15 residues. From germline, CDR1 is MRHNA and CDR2 SNTAGT. V was pared by 0 bases and J by 4 bases, with 1 base of the junction left unmatched.

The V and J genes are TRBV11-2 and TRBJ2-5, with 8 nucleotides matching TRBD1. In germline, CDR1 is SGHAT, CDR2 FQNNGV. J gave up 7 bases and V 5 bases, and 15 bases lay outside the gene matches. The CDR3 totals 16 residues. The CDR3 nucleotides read TGTGCCAGCAGCCAAGGACAGGGAGAGGCGCCGGGGACCCAGTACTTC. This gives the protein CASSQGQGEAPGTQYF. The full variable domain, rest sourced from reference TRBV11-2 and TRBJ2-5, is EAGVAQSPRYKIIEKRQSVAFWCNPISGHATLYWYQQILGQGPKLLIQFQNNGVVDDSQLPKDRFSAERLKGVDSTLKIQPAKLEDSAVYLCASSQGQGEAPGTQYFGPGTRLLVL.

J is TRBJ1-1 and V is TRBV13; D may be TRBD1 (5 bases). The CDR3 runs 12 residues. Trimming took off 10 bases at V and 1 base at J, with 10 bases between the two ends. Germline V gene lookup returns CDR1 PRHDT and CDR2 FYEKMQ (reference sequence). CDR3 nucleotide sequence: TGTGCCAACTCTAGGGGGAACACTGAAGCTTTCTTT. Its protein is CANSRGNTEAFF.

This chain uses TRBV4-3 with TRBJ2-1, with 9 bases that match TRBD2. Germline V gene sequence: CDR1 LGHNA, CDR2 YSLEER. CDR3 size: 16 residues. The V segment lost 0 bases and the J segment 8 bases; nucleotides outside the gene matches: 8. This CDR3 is CASSQERTSAVDEQFF. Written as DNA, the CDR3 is TGCGCCAGCAGCCAAGAGAGGACTAGCGCCGTCGATGAGCAGTTCTTC.

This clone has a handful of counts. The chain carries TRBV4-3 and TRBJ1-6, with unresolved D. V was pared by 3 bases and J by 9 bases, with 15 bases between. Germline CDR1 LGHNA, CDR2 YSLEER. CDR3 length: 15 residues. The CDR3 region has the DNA TGCGCCAGCAGCCACCACCGTGAGGGCAGTTCACCCCTCCACTTT. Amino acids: CASSHHREGSSPLHF.

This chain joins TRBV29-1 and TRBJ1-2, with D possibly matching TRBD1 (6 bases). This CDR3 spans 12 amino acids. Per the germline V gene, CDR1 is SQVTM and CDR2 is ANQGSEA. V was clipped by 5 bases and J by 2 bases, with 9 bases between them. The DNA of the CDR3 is TGCAGCGTTTTGGACAGCAACTATGGCTACACCTTC. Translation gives CSVLDSNYGYTF.